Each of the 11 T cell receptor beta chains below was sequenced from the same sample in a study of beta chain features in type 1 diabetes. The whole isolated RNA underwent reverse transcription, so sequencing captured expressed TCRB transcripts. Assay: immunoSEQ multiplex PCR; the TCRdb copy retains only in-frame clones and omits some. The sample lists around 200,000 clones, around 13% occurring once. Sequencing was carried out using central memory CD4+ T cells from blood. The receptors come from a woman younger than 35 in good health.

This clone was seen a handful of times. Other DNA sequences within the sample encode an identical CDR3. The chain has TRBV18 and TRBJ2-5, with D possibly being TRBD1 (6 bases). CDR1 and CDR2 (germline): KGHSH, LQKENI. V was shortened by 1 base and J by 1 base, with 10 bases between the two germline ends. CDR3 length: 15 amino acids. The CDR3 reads CASSPLGQTQETQYF. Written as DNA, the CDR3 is TGTGCCAGCTCACCACTCGGACAGACCCAAGAGACCCAGTACTTC.

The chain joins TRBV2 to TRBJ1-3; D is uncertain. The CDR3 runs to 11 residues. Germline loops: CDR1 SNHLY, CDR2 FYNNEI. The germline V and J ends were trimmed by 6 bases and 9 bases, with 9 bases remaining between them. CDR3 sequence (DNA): TGTGCCAGCAGAGAAAGCGGCACCATATATTTT. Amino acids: CASRESGTIYF.

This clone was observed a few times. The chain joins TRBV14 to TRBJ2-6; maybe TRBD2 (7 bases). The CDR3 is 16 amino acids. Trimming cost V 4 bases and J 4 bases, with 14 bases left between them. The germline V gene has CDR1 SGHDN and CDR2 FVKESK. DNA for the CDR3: TGTGCCAGCAGCCCTGGGGGGGCGCCGGGGGCCAACGTCCTGACTTTC. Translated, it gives CASSPGGAPGANVLTF. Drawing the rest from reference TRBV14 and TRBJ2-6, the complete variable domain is EAGVTQFPSHSVIEKGQTVTLRCDPISGHDNLYWYRRVMGKEIKFLLHFVKESKQDESGMPNNRFLAERTGGTYSTLKVQPAELEDSGVYFCASSPGGAPGANVLTFGAGSRLTVL.

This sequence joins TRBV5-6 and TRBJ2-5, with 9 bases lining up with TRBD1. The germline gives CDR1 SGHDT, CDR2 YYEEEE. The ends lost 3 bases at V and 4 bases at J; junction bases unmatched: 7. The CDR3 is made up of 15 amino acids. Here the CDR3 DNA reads TGTGCCAGCAGCTGGGGACAGGGACGGGGAGAGACCCAGTACTTC. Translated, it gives CASSWGQGRGETQYF.

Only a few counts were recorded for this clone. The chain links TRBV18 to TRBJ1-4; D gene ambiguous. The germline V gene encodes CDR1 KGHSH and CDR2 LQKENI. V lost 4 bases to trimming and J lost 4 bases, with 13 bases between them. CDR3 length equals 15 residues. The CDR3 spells CASSLTTSFNEKLFF. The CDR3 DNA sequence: TGTGCCAGCTCACTAACGACAAGCTTTAATGAAAAACTGTTTTTT.

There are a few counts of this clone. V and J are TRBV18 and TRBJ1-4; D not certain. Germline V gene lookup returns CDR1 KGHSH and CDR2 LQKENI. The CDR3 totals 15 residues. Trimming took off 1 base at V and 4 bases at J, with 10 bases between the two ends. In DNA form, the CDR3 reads TGTGCCAGCTCACCACTGAAGGACTTTAATGAAAAACTGTTTTTT. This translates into CASSPLKDFNEKLFF.

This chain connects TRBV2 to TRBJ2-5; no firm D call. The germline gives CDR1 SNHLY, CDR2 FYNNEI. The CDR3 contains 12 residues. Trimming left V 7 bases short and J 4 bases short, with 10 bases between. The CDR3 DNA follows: TGTGCCAGCACAAGCGACGTAGAGACCCAGTACTTC. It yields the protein CASTSDVETQYF. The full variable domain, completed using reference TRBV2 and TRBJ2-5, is EPEVTQTPSHQVTQMGQEVILRCVPISNHLYFYWYRQILGQKVEFLVSFYNNEISEKSEIFDDQFSVERPDGSNFTLKIRSTKLEDSAMYFCASTSDVETQYFGPGTRLLVL.

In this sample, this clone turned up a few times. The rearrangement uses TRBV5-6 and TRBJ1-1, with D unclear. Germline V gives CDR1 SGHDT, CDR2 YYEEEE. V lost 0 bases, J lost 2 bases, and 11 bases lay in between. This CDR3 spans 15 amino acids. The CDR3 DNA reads TGTGCCAGCAGCTTGGCGGGTACGCCCAACACTGAAGCTTTCTTT. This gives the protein CASSLAGTPNTEAFF.

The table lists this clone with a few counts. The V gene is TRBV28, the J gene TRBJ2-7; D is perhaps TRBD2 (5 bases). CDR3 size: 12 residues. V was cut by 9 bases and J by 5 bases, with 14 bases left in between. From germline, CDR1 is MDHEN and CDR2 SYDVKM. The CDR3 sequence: CASLAPRDEQYF. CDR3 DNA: TGTGCCAGTCTAGCCCCGAGGGACGAGCAGTACTTC.

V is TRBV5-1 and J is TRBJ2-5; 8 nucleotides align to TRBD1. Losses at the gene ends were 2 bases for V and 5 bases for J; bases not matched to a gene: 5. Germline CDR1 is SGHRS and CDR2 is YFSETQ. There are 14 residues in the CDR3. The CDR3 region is CASSLGTGGETQYF. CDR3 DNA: TGCGCCAGCAGCTTAGGGACAGGAGGGGAGACCCAGTACTTC. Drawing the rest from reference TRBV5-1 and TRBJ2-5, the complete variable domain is KAGVTQTPRYLIKTRGQQVTLSCSPISGHRSVSWYQQTPGQGLQFLFEYFSETQRNKGNFPGRFSGRQFSNSRSEMNVSTLELGDSALYLCASSLGTGGETQYFGPGTRLLVL.

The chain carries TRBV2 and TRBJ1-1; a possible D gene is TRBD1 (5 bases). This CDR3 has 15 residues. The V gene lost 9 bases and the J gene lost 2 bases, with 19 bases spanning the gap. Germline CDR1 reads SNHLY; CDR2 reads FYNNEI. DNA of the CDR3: TGTGCCAGTGTAAATACGGCAGGGCGAAACACTGAAGCTTTCTTT. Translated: CASVNTAGRNTEAFF.